This record covers a single TCR beta chain. Here immunoSEQ multiplex PCR was the method, and the copy in TCRdb shows in-frame clones only, minus some. The sample consists of tens of thousands of clones, roughly 73% of them appearing once. The data were obtained in a study of radiotherapy plus CTLA-4 blockade in lung cancer. With ipilimumab providing CTLA-4 blockade, focal radiation was administered to patients who had chemo-refractory metastatic non-small-cell lung cancer. V shed 2 bases and J 2 bases; nucleotides not matched to a gene: 9. The germline V gene has CDR1 KGHSH and CDR2 LQKENI. This CDR3 has 18 residues.

This TCR was recovered from a human donor with non-small cell lung cancer who had a complete response to radiotherapy plus ipilimumab. J is TRBJ2-5 and V is TRBV18; TRBD2 agrees at 12 bases. The material was peripheral blood, obtained from a patient treated with radiotherapy plus ipilimumab. The CDR3 sequence: CASSPGNPLAGGQETQYF. The CDR3 nucleotides are TGTGCCAGCTCACCAGGGAATCCACTAGCGGGGGGACAAGAGACCCAGTACTTC.